Presented here are 9 T cell receptor beta chains from one specimen sequenced in a study of glioma-infiltrating T cells after dendritic cell vaccination. Profiled with immunoSEQ multiplex PCR; TCRdb holds only in-frame clones, not every one. This sample yields about 96,000 clones, of which approximately 80% are seen a single time; 6% belongs to the top ten. The sequencing used blood, collected before dendritic cell vaccination. The receptor set was obtained from a human donor with glioblastoma.

The chain uses TRBV10-3 and TRBJ1-2; D is ambiguous. V was trimmed by 2 bases and J by 2 bases, leaving 12 bases between them. The V gene's germline CDR1 is ENHRY and CDR2 SYGVKD. CDR3 length: 15 residues. CDR3 sequence: CAISEINSNNYGYTF. The CDR3 nucleotides read TGTGCCATCAGTGAGATTAACAGTAACAACTATGGCTACACCTTC.

This clone turned up a few times. The chain links TRBV19 to TRBJ2-5; 9 bases map to TRBD2. Germline-derived CDR1 and CDR2 are LNHDA and SQIVND (reference sequence). The trim removed 1 base at V and 2 bases at J, leaving 5 bases unmatched. The CDR3 is made up of 16 amino acids. The CDR3 nucleotides are TGTGCCAGTAGTATAGCGGGAGCGGGAGGTCAAGAGACCCAGTACTTC. Encoded protein: CASSIAGAGGQETQYF.

The CDR3 loop is CAISVNRENYGYTF. CDR3 nucleotide sequence: TGTGCCATCAGTGTCAACAGGGAAAACTATGGCTACACCTTC. This chain connects TRBV10-3 to TRBJ1-2; D is perhaps TRBD1 (6 bases). The CDR3 is 14 residues long. The germline V gene encodes CDR1 ENHRY and CDR2 SYGVKD. Trimming pared 4 bases from V and 2 bases from J, leaving 11 bases between.

In this sample, this clone turned up a few times. The chain combines TRBV5-1 with TRBJ2-7; a possible D gene is TRBD2 (5 bases). CDR1 and CDR2 (germline): SGHRS, YFSETQ. V gave up 0 bases and J gave up 4 bases, with 11 bases separating them. CDR3 length: 14 amino acids. The chain's CDR3 is CASSLGGVGYEQYF. CDR3 nucleotide sequence: TGCGCCAGCAGCTTGGGGGGAGTTGGATACGAGCAGTACTTC.

This clone came up a few times. The V call is TRBV5-6, the J call TRBJ2-1, with 8 bases that match TRBD2. The CDR3 contains 17 residues. V was pared by 4 bases and J by 8 bases, with 17 bases of the junction left unmatched. CDR1 and CDR2 from the germline V gene are SGHDT and YYEEEE. The CDR3 nucleotides are TGTGCCAGCAGCGCCCGGGGGGGGCGGGTCCAACCCCATGAGCAGTTCTTC. It translates to CASSARGGRVQPHEQFF.

The V gene is TRBV11-3, the J gene TRBJ2-1; 10 positions agree with TRBD2. The CDR3 is 16 residues long. V lost 0 bases to trimming and J lost 3 bases; unmatched junction nucleotides: 2. The germline V gene encodes CDR1 SGHNT and CDR2 YENEEA. The CDR3 DNA sequence: TGTGCCAGCAGCTTAGAAGCTAGCGGGAGCTACAATGAGCAGTTCTTC. Its protein product is CASSLEASGSYNEQFF.

The chain is built from TRBV5-1 and TRBJ2-5; 11 nucleotides match TRBD2. V trimming: 0 bases; J trimming: 2 bases; junction bases outside the gene matches: 9. This CDR3 spans 18 amino acids. Germline CDR1 is SGHRS and CDR2 is YFSETQ. CDR3 residues: CASSLGWGTSGIQETQYF. The CDR3 DNA sequence: TGCGCCAGCAGCTTGGGGTGGGGGACTAGCGGTATTCAAGAGACCCAGTACTTC. Combining the CDR3 with reference TRBV5-1 and TRBJ2-5 gives the whole variable domain KAGVTQTPRYLIKTRGQQVTLSCSPISGHRSVSWYQQTPGQGLQFLFEYFSETQRNKGNFPGRFSGRQFSNSRSEMNVSTLELGDSALYLCASSLGWGTSGIQETQYFGPGTRLLVL.

This clone was detected only once. Other DNA sequences in this sample translate to the same CDR3. CDR3 sequence (DNA): TGTGCCAGCTCACCGGGGCAGGGGGCCTACGAGCAGTACTTC. Its protein is CASSPGQGAYEQYF. This rearrangement joins TRBV18 to TRBJ2-7, with 7 bases identical to TRBD1. Trimming took 3 bases from V and 2 from J; bases not matched to a gene: 4. In germline, CDR1 is KGHSH, CDR2 LQKENI. The CDR3 consists of 14 residues.

V is TRBV6-1 and J is TRBJ2-7; 8 positions agree with TRBD2. The J segment lost 0 bases and the V segment lost 3 bases, leaving 4 bases of the junction unmatched. CDR3 length: 15 residues. Germline V gene data show CDR1 as MNHNS and CDR2 as SASEGT. As DNA, the CDR3 is TGTGCCAGCAGTGATCGCGGGGGGCCCTCCTACGAGCAGTACTTC. Its protein product is CASSDRGGPSYEQYF.